What follows are 26 T cell receptor beta chains derived from one specimen sequenced in a study of identical twins. TCRdb processed the 5' RACE reads anew with MiXCR; each CDR3 protein has one entry. The repertoire holds 500,000 to 550,000 distinct CDR3 sequences, with approximately 22% as singletons. This sample was shared with a second study, whose subject was T cells expressing NK-cell markers.

Source material: CD4+ T cells sorted from blood. Receptors originate from a woman aged 18-29 years in good health.

This chain uses TRBV4-3 with TRBJ1-2, with a weak D call TRBD1 (6 bases). Germline V CDR1 and CDR2: LGHNA, YSLEER. The CDR3 is 15 residues long. The V end was cut by 5 bases, the J end by 8 bases, with 21 bases between. Here the CDR3 DNA reads TGCGCCAGCAGCTTACCGGGACAAGGGCTCCACGGCTACACCTTC. Its translation is CASSLPGQGLHGYTF.

This clonotype was observed a handful of times. The V call is TRBV27, the J call TRBJ2-3, with no clear D. This CDR3 has 17 residues. V lost 5 bases and J lost 1, with 19 bases in between. Germline values: CDR1 MNHEY, CDR2 SMNVEV (reference sequence). The CDR3 coding sequence is TGTGCCAGCAGTACCCCGCTTGAGGCATGGGGCACAGATACGCAGTATTTT. As protein: CASSTPLEAWGTDTQYF.

The chain carries TRBV2 and TRBJ2-2; 10 bases map to TRBD2. The CDR3 is 15 amino acids. J lost 7 bases, V lost 7 bases, and 9 bases had no gene match. Germline V gives CDR1 SNHLY, CDR2 FYNNEI. CDR3 region: CASNPSGGRGGELFF. For the CDR3, the DNA is TGTGCCAGCAACCCTAGCGGGGGCAGGGGCGGGGAGCTGTTTTTT.

The rearrangement joins TRBV10-3 to TRBJ1-3; D possibly corresponds to TRBD1 (6 bases). CDR1 and CDR2 (germline): ENHRY, SYGVKD. This CDR3 spans 13 amino acids. V lost 6 bases and J lost 1, with 7 bases in between. Here the CDR3 reads CAISGQSGNTIYF. CDR3 nucleotides: TGTGCCATCAGCGGACAGTCTGGAAACACCATATATTTT.

The rearrangement uses TRBV7-2 and TRBJ2-7; no reliable D call. CDR1 SGHTA and CDR2 FQGNSA come from the germline V gene. V lost 5 bases, J lost 6 bases, and 11 bases lay in between. CDR3 size: 12 residues. The CDR3 loop reads CASSAYSPEQYF. The CDR3 DNA sequence: TGTGCCAGCAGCGCTTACAGCCCCGAGCAGTACTTC.

This clonotype appeared a single time. Here the CDR3 reads CASSRTVFSTDTQYF. The CDR3 DNA follows: TGTGCCAGCTCCCGGACAGTTTTTAGCACAGATACGCAGTATTTT. The gene calls are TRBV18 and TRBJ2-3; D possibly corresponds to TRBD1 (6 bases). This CDR3 region has 15 residues. Germline V gene lookup returns CDR1 KGHSH and CDR2 LQKENI. V was clipped by 6 bases and J by 0 bases, with 13 bases between them. The complete variable domain, with remaining parts taken from reference TRBV18 and TRBJ2-3, reads NAGVMQNPRHLVRRRGQEARLRCSPMKGHSHVYWYRQLPEEGLKFMVYLQKENIIDESGMPKERFSAEFPKEGPSILRIQQVVRGDSAAYFCASSRTVFSTDTQYFGPGTRLTVL.

In its sample, this clonotype was seen a few times. The chain combines TRBV12-3 or TRBV12-4 with TRBJ1-5, with D unresolved. Trimming left V 6 bases short and J 4 bases short, with 10 bases between. The CDR3 contains 13 residues. The CDR3, as DNA: TGTGCCAGCAGCCCCGTGGGGAATCAGCCCCAGCATTTT. Its protein product is CASSPVGNQPQHF.

This clonotype was seen a handful of times. The chain combines TRBV5-1 with TRBJ1-1; D is uncertain. This CDR3 comprises 14 residues. Trimming took off 3 bases at V and 4 bases at J, with 13 bases between the two ends. Germline values: CDR1 SGHRS, CDR2 YFSETQ. This chain's CDR3 is CASSSRGPGTEAFF. CDR3 sequence (DNA): TGCGCCAGCAGCTCAAGAGGACCGGGCACTGAAGCTTTCTTT. The full variable domain, completed using reference TRBV5-1 and TRBJ1-1, is KAGVTQTPRYLIKTRGQQVTLSCSPISGHRSVSWYQQTPGQGLQFLFEYFSETQRNKGNFPGRFSGRQFSNSRSEMNVSTLELGDSALYLCASSSRGPGTEAFFGQGTRLTVV.

This clonotype was found many times. The genes are TRBV7-9 and TRBJ2-1; 8 positions agree with TRBD1. Germline V CDR1 and CDR2: SEHNR, FQNEAQ (reference sequence). The CDR3 is made up of 13 amino acids. The V and J ends lost 4 bases and 9 bases, in that order; junction bases with no gene match: 5. The CDR3 region is CASSWTGLGEQFF. CDR3 DNA sequence: TGTGCCAGCAGCTGGACAGGGCTCGGTGAGCAGTTCTTC.

As concerns this clonotype: An end of the junction does not agree with germline; a read error may underlie this. V and J are TRBV5-1 and TRBJ2-7, with D possibly being TRBD1 or TRBD2 (5 bases each). The CDR3 is made up of 15 amino acids. Per the germline V gene, CDR1 is SGHRS and CDR2 is YFSETQ. The CDR3: CASGFTSGTLYEQYF. CDR3 nucleotides: TGCGCCAGCGGCTTTACCTCCGGGACGTTGTACGAGCAGTACTTC. Based on the CDR3 plus reference TRBV5-1 and TRBJ2-7, the full variable domain is KAGVTQTPRYLIKTRGQQVTLSCSPISGHRSVSWYQQTPGQGLQFLFEYFSETQRNKGNFPGRFSGRQFSNSRSEMNVSTLELGDSALYLCASGFTSGTLYEQYFGPGTRLTVT.

The chain joins TRBV15 to TRBJ1-5; D not certain. Germline V gene data show CDR1 as LNHNV and CDR2 as YYDKDF (reference sequence). This CDR3 region has 15 residues. V was shortened by 0 bases and J by 1 base, with 7 bases between the two germline ends. The CDR3 loop is CATSRETRSNQPQHF. DNA of the CDR3: TGTGCCACCAGCAGAGAAACACGCAGCAATCAGCCCCAGCATTTT. Filled out from reference TRBV15 and TRBJ1-5, the complete variable domain reads DAMVIQNPRYQVTQFGKPVTLSCSQTLNHNVMYWYQQKSSQAPKLLFHYYDKDFNNEADTPDNFQSRRPNTSFCFLDIRSPGLGDTAMYLCATSRETRSNQPQHFGDGTRLSIL.

V gene TRBV2 combines with J gene TRBJ2-7; no clear D. The CDR3 contains 12 residues. Trimming took off 2 bases at V and 3 bases at J, with 5 bases between the two ends. Germline lookup yields CDR1 SNHLY and CDR2 FYNNEI. CDR3 region: CASSEMVYEQYF. CDR3 DNA: TGTGCCAGCAGTGAAATGGTCTACGAGCAGTACTTC.

V gene TRBV5-6 combines with J gene TRBJ1-2, with D tentatively TRBD1 (5 bases). CDR1 and CDR2 (germline): SGHDT, YYEEEE. V lost 3 bases to trimming and J lost 7 bases, with 10 bases between them. The CDR3 runs to 12 residues. The CDR3 bases are TGTGCCAGCAGCTCGGCAGGGTTTGGCTACACCTTC. As protein: CASSSAGFGYTF.

This clonotype was detected only a few times. The chain joins TRBV20-1 to TRBJ1-1; 7 bases fit TRBD1. V dropped 6 bases and J dropped 8; count of bases not matched to a gene: 12. This CDR3 is built from 13 residues. Germline-derived CDR1 and CDR2 are DFQATT and SNEGSKA (reference sequence). This CDR3 is CSARSGTAAEAFF. CDR3 sequence (DNA): TGCAGTGCCCGCAGCGGGACAGCAGCCGAAGCTTTCTTT.

The chain links TRBV9 to TRBJ2-1; TRBD2 aligns across 9 bases. The CDR3 is 15 amino acids. Germline V gene lookup returns CDR1 SGDLS and CDR2 YYNGEE. V dropped 0 bases and J dropped 7; count of bases not matched to a gene: 5. DNA of the CDR3: TGTGCCAGCAGCGTAGGACTAGCGGATAGAAATGAGCAGTTCTTC. Its translation is CASSVGLADRNEQFF.

This clonotype came up a few times. V usage is TRBV5-1 and J usage is TRBJ1-3, with D possibly being TRBD1 (5 bases). Trimming removed 0 bases from V and 6 bases from J, with 16 bases in between. This CDR3 spans 16 amino acids. Germline CDR1 and CDR2: SGHRS and YFSETQ. The CDR3 reads CASSLALGAGQNTIYF. The CDR3 nucleotides read TGCGCCAGCAGCTTGGCCCTTGGGGCAGGGCAAAACACCATATATTTT.

The chain carries TRBV5-1 and TRBJ2-7, with D possibly matching TRBD2 (5 bases). In germline, CDR1 is SGHRS, CDR2 YFSETQ. Trimming took 0 bases from V and 2 from J, leaving 18 bases between them. The CDR3 totals 17 residues. The CDR3 DNA is TGCGCCAGCAGCTTGGGCCACGGAGCGGAGAGAACCTACGAGCAGTACTTC. It translates to CASSLGHGAERTYEQYF.

This clonotype was found a few times. This chain connects TRBV6-5 to TRBJ1-2; D unresolved. The germline V and J ends were trimmed by 6 bases and 4 bases, with 6 bases remaining between them. The length of the CDR3 is 11 residues. Germline V gene lookup returns CDR1 MNHEY and CDR2 SVGAGI. The CDR3 here is CASRTPYGYTF. As DNA, the CDR3 is TGTGCCAGCAGGACCCCCTATGGCTACACCTTC.

CDR3 in DNA: TGTGCCAGCTCTCCGAGCGGGGGGCTTGTCCGCGAGCAGTACTTC. Its protein is CASSPSGGLVREQYF. V is TRBV18 and J is TRBJ2-7; 9 bases are a match to TRBD2. V lost 6 bases to trimming and J lost 6 bases; unmatched junction nucleotides: 12. The CDR3 consists of 15 residues. Germline values: CDR1 KGHSH, CDR2 LQKENI.

The chain employs TRBV5-1 and TRBJ2-2; TRBD2 agrees at 8 bases. Germline V gene data show CDR1 as SGHRS and CDR2 as YFSETQ. Losses at the gene ends were 4 bases for V and 6 bases for J; bases not matched to a gene: 17. CDR3 length equals 18 residues. Here the CDR3 DNA reads TGCGCCAGCAGCCATCCTGGCCCTCGCGGGAGGCTCTCCGGGGAGCTGTTTTTT. Amino acid sequence: CASSHPGPRGRLSGELFF. The whole variable domain, remainder taken from reference TRBV5-1 and TRBJ2-2, is KAGVTQTPRYLIKTRGQQVTLSCSPISGHRSVSWYQQTPGQGLQFLFEYFSETQRNKGNFPGRFSGRQFSNSRSEMNVSTLELGDSALYLCASSHPGPRGRLSGELFFGEGSRLTVL.

This clonotype was seen a handful of times. The V and J genes are TRBV10-3 and TRBJ2-1, with TRBD2 matching over 10 bases. Losses at the gene ends were 5 bases for V and 4 bases for J; bases not matched to a gene: 2. Germline V gene data show CDR1 as ENHRY and CDR2 as SYGVKD. This CDR3 has 14 amino acids. The CDR3 region is CAISFSGGYNEQFF. CDR3 nucleotides: TGTGCCATCAGTTTTAGCGGGGGGTACAATGAGCAGTTCTTC.

This clonotype has only a few counts. The rearrangement joins TRBV25-1 to TRBJ2-3; D is perhaps TRBD1 or TRBD2 (6 bases each). Germline V gene lookup returns CDR1 MGHDK and CDR2 SYGVNS. This CDR3 has 17 amino acids. With 6 bases removed from V and 1 base from J, the gap between germline ends came to 20 bases. The CDR3: CASSRVGAGQRTDTQYF. The CDR3, as DNA: TGTGCCAGCAGCCGAGTCGGGGCGGGACAACGCACAGATACGCAGTATTTT.

This clonotype was found many times. This rearrangement joins TRBV12-3 or TRBV12-4 to TRBJ1-1; no clear D gene. Trimming pared 4 bases from V and 10 bases from J, leaving 13 bases between. The CDR3 totals 12 residues. The CDR3 nucleotides read TGTGCCAGCAGTTCTAATGGCAACGGAGCTTTCTTT. It codes for CASSSNGNGAFF.

This clonotype occurred a few times. The rearrangement links TRBV7-9 to TRBJ1-1; 7 bases are shared with TRBD1. Germline lookup yields CDR1 SEHNR and CDR2 FQNEAQ (reference sequence). The CDR3 totals 16 residues. Trimming cost V 2 bases and J 4 bases; bases outside gene matches: 10. The CDR3 DNA sequence: TGTGCCAGCAGCTTATTTCCATACAGGGGTGCCACTGAAGCTTTCTTT. Protein sequence: CASSLFPYRGATEAFF.

The J gene is TRBJ1-2, the V gene TRBV2, with D unresolved. The V gene's germline CDR1 is SNHLY and CDR2 FYNNEI. V shed 5 bases and J shed 6 bases, with 13 bases lying between them. CDR3 length equals 13 residues. CDR3 residues: CASSWGVKDGYTF. CDR3 sequence (DNA): TGTGCCAGCAGTTGGGGTGTAAAAGATGGCTACACCTTC.

The chain links TRBV4-3 to TRBJ2-5; TRBD2 matches 13 bases. V gave up 1 base and J gave up 4 bases; unmatched junction bases: 0. CDR1 LGHNA and CDR2 YSLEER come from the germline V gene. There are 15 residues in the CDR3. CDR3 nucleotides: TGCGCCAGCAGCCAAGGACTAGCGGGAGGAGAGACCCAGTACTTC. This sequence encodes CASSQGLAGGETQYF.